These T cell receptor beta chains were read from a single sample in a study of blood T cell repertoires in COVID-19. Only in-frame clones appear in the TCRdb table, and some are missing; sequencing was by immunoSEQ multiplex PCR. The sample has about 44,000 clones, 85% to 90% seen once. Sequences were obtained from peripheral blood. These receptors all come from a human donor in a cohort sampled during active COVID-19. Both conserved end residues are part of each CDR3. D genes are given only for firm matches. Size is stated for part of the rows, as once, few or many counts, or as a class when the clone is expanded.

TGTGCCAGCAGCCCCGTAGACAATGAGCAGTTCTTC	CASSPVDNEQFF	NA	NA	TRBV7-9	TRBJ2-1
TGCAGCGTTGGGCGGGGAGGGGCCGGGGAGCTGTTTTTT	CSVGRGGAGELFF	TRBD2	NA	TRBV29-1	TRBJ2-2
TGTGCCAGCAACTCCAGGTGGCAGGGATCAGGGGACGAGCAGTACTTC	CASNSRWQGSGDEQYF	NA	few	TRBV28	TRBJ2-7
TGTGCCAGCAGCTTCCCCAGAGCGGGAGGCCGTCCACCTGACAATGAGCAGTTCTTC	CASSFPRAGGRPPDNEQFF	TRBD2	once	TRBV7-9	TRBJ2-1
TGTGCCAGCAGCGTAGGGGCTAGCGGGAAGTACGAGCAGTACTTC	CASSVGASGKYEQYF	TRBD2	NA	TRBV9	TRBJ2-7
TGTGCCAGCAGTTATTTAGCCCAAGAGACCCAGTACTTC	CASSYLAQETQYF	NA	NA	TRBV27	TRBJ2-5
TGTGCCACCAGTGAGCTCACAGGGGGTAAGCAGTACTTC	CATSELTGGKQYF	TRBD1	NA	TRBV24-1	TRBJ2-7
TGTGCCAGCAGCGTAGGGGGCGGGAGGACCACAGATACGCAGTATTTT	CASSVGGGRTTDTQYF	TRBD2	NA	TRBV9	TRBJ2-3
TGTGCCAGCAGCGTAGGTGGGACAGGGGGCTGGGGCTACACCTTC	CASSVGGTGGWGYTF	TRBD1	NA	TRBV9	TRBJ1-2
TGTGCCAGCAGCTACAAACAGGGCCCCTACGAGCAGTACTTC	CASSYKQGPYEQYF	NA	few	TRBV7-8	TRBJ2-7
TGTGCCAGCAGCTTGGAGGATAAAGGGGGCAATGAGCAGTTCTTC	CASSLEDKGGNEQFF	NA	NA	TRBV5-4	TRBJ2-1